The T cell receptor (beta chain) described here comes from a study of CD8+CD57+ T cells in acquired aplastic anemia. Background on the study: The average for DNA from sorted CD4+ and CD8+ cells was 3 to 4 ug.

Genomic DNA templated the TCR beta VDJ and CDR3 profiling. TCRdb fed the reads into MiXCR, producing one record per CDR3 protein. The sample records approximately 300,000 distinct CDR3 sequences, under 65% being singletons. Trimming at V came to 3 bases and at J to 5 bases, leaving 10 bases not matched to a gene. The length of the CDR3 is 16 residues. Germline loops: CDR1 KGHSH, CDR2 LQKENI. This clonotype was picked up a small number of times. As yet, its antigen is unknown. Broader study findings: Between patients and controls, 25 to 30 CD8+ CDR3 sequences were found in common.

CD8+CD57+ cell expansion, shown by flow cytometry, had occurred in the patients selected for sequencing. When blood sampling took place, the patients had received no therapy. The source of this sequence is a human donor with aplastic anemia. V usage is TRBV18 and J usage is TRBJ1-1; 9 positions agree with TRBD1. The sample was sorted CD4+, CD8+, or CD8+CD57+ T cells (not recorded which) from PBMCs. As DNA, the CDR3 is TGTGCCAGCTCACCGCTCCGGGACAGGGATGGGACTGAAGCTTTCTTT. The encoded protein is CASSPLRDRDGTEAFF.